A single sample is the source of the 19 T cell receptor beta chains below, sequenced in a study of T-cell reconstitution after alpha-beta-depleted transplantation in children. A library of TCRbeta sequences, prepared with unique molecular identifiers, was generated. TCRdb itself ran the PCR reads through MiXCR, one entry per CDR3 protein. The sample gives 450,000 to 550,000 distinct CDR3 sequences, roughly 10% of which show up once; around 15% is in the top ten. The sample in question was PBMCs, mostly from graft donor cells, obtained 180 days after TCRalphabeta/CD19-depleted stem cell transplant. The receptor source for this set is a female patient aged 2 to 10 who had a stem cell transplant for aplastic anemia, so the T cells may come from the graft donor.

This chain links TRBV28 with TRBJ2-2, with D perhaps TRBD1 (5 bases). CDR1 is MDHEN, CDR2 SYDVKM, per germline. V dropped 8 bases and J dropped 15 bases, with 13 bases sitting between them. The CDR3 runs to 10 residues. CDR3 residues: CASHGARVFF. The CDR3, as DNA: TGTGCCAGCCATGGGGCTAGGGTGTTTTTT.

V is TRBV10-2 and J is TRBJ1-6, with 8 bases identical to TRBD1. The CDR3 extends over 14 amino acids. V was pared by 5 bases and J by 10 bases, with 7 bases of the junction left unmatched. Germline lookup yields CDR1 WSHSY and CDR2 SAAADI. The CDR3 DNA is TGCGCCAGCAGTCCGGACAGGGCTCGGTCACCCCTCCACTTT. Its protein product is CASSPDRARSPLHF.

This chain links TRBV5-5 with TRBJ1-2, with D possibly being TRBD1 (5 bases). This CDR3 is 14 amino acids long. CDR1 and CDR2 (germline): SGHKS, YYEKEE (reference sequence). Trimming removed 4 bases at V and 8 bases at J, with 18 bases between. The CDR3 nucleotides are TGTGCCAGCAGCCCATGGGACCTCCCCCAAGGCTACACCTTC. Translated, it gives CASSPWDLPQGYTF.

The chain recombines TRBV6-2 or TRBV6-3 with TRBJ2-7; D is unclear. CDR1 MNHEY and CDR2 SVGEGT come from the germline V gene. V was trimmed by 0 bases and J by 2 bases, leaving 14 bases between them. This CDR3 is 16 amino acids long. The CDR3 region has the DNA TGTGCCAGCAGTTACTCGATCGGCGGCACTACCTACGAGCAGTACGTC. It specifies CASSYSIGGTTYEQYV.

This clonotype has only a few counts. The rearrangement uses TRBV6-1 and TRBJ2-5; 8 bases fit TRBD2. The V and J ends lost 0 bases and 3 bases, in that order; junction bases with no gene match: 6. The germline V gene encodes CDR1 MNHNS and CDR2 SASEGT. This CDR3 region has 16 residues. This CDR3 reads CASSEAWLAGEETQYF. In nucleotides, the CDR3 is TGTGCCAGCAGTGAAGCGTGGCTAGCGGGTGAAGAGACCCAGTACTTC.

This chain joins TRBV6-5 and TRBJ2-7, with 7 nucleotides matching TRBD2. Trimming removed 8 bases from V and 2 bases from J; junction bases left unmatched: 3. CDR1 and CDR2 (germline): MNHEY, SVGAGI. The CDR3 contains 12 residues. CDR3 sequence: CASRGVTYEQYF. The CDR3 DNA reads as TGTGCCAGCCGGGGGGTGACCTACGAGCAGTACTTC.

This clonotype was seen a handful of times. This sequence joins TRBV6-2 or TRBV6-3 and TRBJ2-7, with a tentative D call TRBD2 (6 bases). The CDR3 length is 14 residues. Per the germline V gene, CDR1 is MNHEY and CDR2 is SVGEGT. The V end was cut by 7 bases, the J end by 3 bases, with 16 bases between. DNA for the CDR3: TGTGCCAGCAACCCCGGGGGACTCTTCTACGAGCAGTACTTC. Translated: CASNPGGLFYEQYF.

The rearrangement joins TRBV12-3 or TRBV12-4 to TRBJ2-2; D unresolved. There are 16 residues in the CDR3. Trimming pared 0 bases from V and 4 bases from J, leaving 12 bases between. CDR3 amino acids: CASSLAHLWFTGELFF. DNA of the CDR3: TGTGCCAGCAGTTTAGCGCATCTTTGGTTCACCGGGGAGCTGTTTTTT.

This clonotype was seen many times. J is TRBJ1-3 and V is TRBV4-3, with 11 bases that match TRBD1. CDR1 is LGHNA, CDR2 YSLEER, per germline. The junction had 12 bases not matched to a gene; V was cut back by 2 bases and J by 0 bases. The CDR3 is 20 amino acids. Written as DNA, the CDR3 is TGCGCCAGCAGCCAATACTCGAGGAGGGACAGGGGGAACTCTGGAAACACCATATATTTT. Its protein product is CASSQYSRRDRGNSGNTIYF.

This clonotype was seen more than once but under ten times. The chain combines TRBV28 with TRBJ2-7; TRBD2 might be the D (7 bases). V gave up 3 bases and J gave up 3 bases, with 18 bases separating them. This CDR3 has 16 residues. Germline V lookup: CDR1 MDHEN, CDR2 SYDVKM. CDR3 sequence reads: CASSLTPSGTSYEQYV. The CDR3 DNA follows: TGTGCCAGCAGTTTGACTCCAAGCGGGACAAGCTACGAGCAGTACGTC.

The V call is TRBV13, the J call TRBJ2-1; possibly TRBD1 for D (5 bases). Trimming left V 4 bases short and J 11 bases short, with 9 bases between. CDR1 PRHDT and CDR2 FYEKMQ come from the germline V gene (reference sequence). There are 11 residues in the CDR3. The CDR3 here is CASSSRQKQFF. The CDR3 DNA sequence: TGTGCCAGCAGCTCCCGACAGAAGCAGTTCTTC. The full variable domain, its missing parts supplied by reference TRBV13 and TRBJ2-1, is AAGVIQSPRHLIKEKRETATLKCYPIPRHDTVYWYQQGPGQDPQFLISFYEKMQSDKGSIPDRFSAQQFSDYHSELNMSSLELGDSALYFCASSSRQKQFFGPGTRLTVL.

The rearrangement joins TRBV12-3 or TRBV12-4 to TRBJ1-6; D ambiguous. The CDR3 length is 15 residues. V lost 6 bases to trimming and J lost 7 bases, with 16 bases between them. CDR3 amino acids: CASSLRTGSNSPLHF. The CDR3, as DNA: TGTGCCAGCAGCTTGCGAACGGGGTCGAATTCACCCCTCCACTTT.

The chain joins TRBV20-1 to TRBJ2-4; weak D call: TRBD2 (6 bases). V was pared by 5 bases and J by 2 bases, with 16 bases between. The CDR3 is 15 residues long. Germline V gene lookup returns CDR1 DFQATT and CDR2 SNEGSKA (reference sequence). The CDR3 spells CSAPVGGSSKNIQYF. The CDR3 region has the DNA TGCAGTGCTCCTGTAGGAGGGAGCTCCAAAAACATTCAGTACTTC.

This clonotype has only a few counts. The DNA for the CDR3 is TGTGCCAGCAGCTCAGAGGAACCTGGCGAGGCCGGGGAGCTGTTTTTT. Its translation: CASSSEEPGEAGELFF. The chain recombines TRBV7-9 with TRBJ2-2; D gene ambiguous. CDR3 size: 16 residues. With 4 bases removed from V and 6 bases from J, the gap between germline ends came to 18 bases. CDR1 is SEHNR, CDR2 FQNEAQ, per germline (reference sequence). Full variable domain (rest looked up from reference TRBV7-9 and TRBJ2-2): DTGVSQNPRHKITKRGQNVTFRCDPISEHNRLYWYRQTLGQGPEFLTYFQNEAQLEKSRLLSDRFSAERPKGSFSTLEIQRTEQGDSAMYLCASSSEEPGEAGELFFGEGSRLTVL.

Only a few counts were recorded for this clonotype. The chain has TRBV6-5 and TRBJ1-5, with D perhaps matching TRBD1 (5 bases). The CDR3 is 14 amino acids. Trimming took 0 bases from V and 5 from J, leaving 8 bases between them. CDR1 is MNHEY, CDR2 SVGAGI, per germline. CDR3 protein: CASSYSRDDQPQHF. CDR3 nucleotide sequence: TGTGCCAGCAGTTACTCAAGGGACGATCAGCCCCAGCATTTT.

In this sample, this clonotype turned up a few times. This rearrangement joins TRBV15 to TRBJ2-7; 10 bases match TRBD1. The V gene end was trimmed by 3 bases and the J gene end by 6 bases; junction bases not matched to a gene: 2. CDR1 is LNHNV and CDR2 is YYDKDF in the germline V gene (reference sequence). The CDR3 is made up of 13 amino acids. The CDR3 loop reads CATSRDRGSEQYV. CDR3 coding DNA: TGTGCCACCAGCAGGGACAGGGGGAGCGAGCAGTACGTC.

A few counts support this clonotype. In DNA form, the CDR3 reads TGTGCCAGCAGCTTATGGGGAACAGGGGGCCGTCGAAACACCATATATTTT. It is translated as CASSLWGTGGRRNTIYF. The chain employs TRBV7-2 and TRBJ1-3, with 9 bases aligning to TRBD1. Per germline, CDR1 SGHTA and CDR2 FQGNSA. V lost 2 bases, J lost 5 bases, and 10 bases stayed unmatched. The CDR3 is 17 amino acids.

This clonotype has a handful of counts. V gene TRBV27 combines with J gene TRBJ2-7, with TRBD2 as a possible D gene (5 bases). This CDR3 region has 16 residues. Germline loops: CDR1 MNHEY, CDR2 SMNVEV (reference sequence). Deletions cut 0 bases from V and 0 bases from J, with 12 bases between. The CDR3 nucleotides read TGTGCCAGCAGTTTATCGCGGACTGTACCCTCCTACGAGCAGTACTTC. Translation: CASSLSRTVPSYEQYF.

Ten or more counts support this clonotype. This chain links TRBV12-3 or TRBV12-4 with TRBJ2-6; no definite D call. Trimming left V 3 bases short and J 0 bases short, with 12 bases between. The CDR3 totals 17 residues. In DNA, the CDR3 is TGTGCCAGCAGTTTGATTGCCTCAAGCTCTGGGGCCAACGTCCTGACTTTC. Encoded protein: CASSLIASSSGANVLTF.